Listed here are 2 T cell receptor beta chains from one sample, sequenced in a study of blood T cells in healthy people across ages. Primers used in a second PCR of roughly 7 to 11 cycles were a sample-barcoded 5' primer and a J-beta primer mix. TCRdb reprocessed the 5' RACE reads with MiXCR, giving one entry per CDR3 protein. This sample has about a million distinct CDR3 sequences, with 51% found just once. What was sequenced was blood. These receptors were obtained from an older woman in good health.

J is TRBJ2-5 and V is TRBV20-1, with D perhaps being TRBD1 or TRBD2 (6 bases each). Germline assignment: CDR1 DFQATT and CDR2 SNEGSKA (reference sequence). This CDR3 is 15 amino acids long. The germline V and J ends were trimmed by 0 bases and 11 bases, with 22 bases remaining between them. The CDR3 nucleotides read TGCAGTGCTAGAGATCCCGTTTCAGGGCGGGACAAACAGTACTTC. Its protein product is CSARDPVSGRDKQYF.

The chain combines TRBV3-1 with TRBJ2-7; 12 nucleotides agree with TRBD2. V trimming: 3 bases; J trimming: 7 bases; junction bases outside the gene matches: 7. The germline V gene has CDR1 LGHDT and CDR2 YNNKEL (reference sequence). The CDR3 has 15 amino acids. CDR3 loop: CASSHLAGGPREQYF. DNA of the CDR3: TGTGCCAGCAGCCATCTAGCGGGAGGGCCGAGGGAGCAGTACTTC.